This T cell receptor beta chain derives from a study of blood T cell repertoires in COVID-19. Germline CDR1 is MNHEY and CDR2 is SMNVEV (reference sequence). Unmatched junction bases numbered 4, after V lost 5 bases and J lost 3 bases. The CDR3 sequence is 14 residues long. Method: immunoSEQ multiplex PCR; TCRdb's copy keeps in-frame clones and lacks some. The table records about 180,000 clones, about 85% of them present only once. The specimen was peripheral blood. The TCR sequence derives from a man of 80 years or more with COVID-19, enrolled during active disease. The chain joins TRBV27 to TRBJ1-1; 9 bases match TRBD1. CDR3 sequence reads: CASSERDRDTEAFF. CDR3 bases: TGTGCCAGCAGTGAACGGGACAGGGACACTGAAGCTTTCTTT.